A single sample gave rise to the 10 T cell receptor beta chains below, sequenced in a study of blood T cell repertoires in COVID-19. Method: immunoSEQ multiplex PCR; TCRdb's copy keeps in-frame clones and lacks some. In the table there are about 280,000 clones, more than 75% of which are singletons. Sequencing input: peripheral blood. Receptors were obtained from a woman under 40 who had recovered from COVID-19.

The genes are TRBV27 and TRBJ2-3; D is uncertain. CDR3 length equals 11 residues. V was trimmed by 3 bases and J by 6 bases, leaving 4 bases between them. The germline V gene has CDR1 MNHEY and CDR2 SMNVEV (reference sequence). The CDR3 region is CASSFLDTQYF. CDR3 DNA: TGTGCCAGCAGTTTCCTGGATACGCAGTATTTT.

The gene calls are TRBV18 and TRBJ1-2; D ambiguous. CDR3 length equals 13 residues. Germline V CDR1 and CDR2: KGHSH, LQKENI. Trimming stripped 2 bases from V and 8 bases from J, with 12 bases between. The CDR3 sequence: CASSPADGGGYTF. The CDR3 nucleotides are TGTGCCAGCTCACCAGCCGACGGAGGCGGCTACACCTTC. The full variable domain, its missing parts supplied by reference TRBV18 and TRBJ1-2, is NAGVMQNPRHLVRRRGQEARLRCSPMKGHSHVYWYRQLPEEGLKFMVYLQKENIIDESGMPKERFSAEFPKEGPSILRIQQVVRGDSAAYFCASSPADGGGYTFGSGTRLTVV.

The DNA for the CDR3 is TGTGCCAGCAGTGAAATGGGTTTGGGAGACATTCTCCCCTACGAGCAGTACTTC. Translating it yields CASSEMGLGDILPYEQYF. The chain joins TRBV2 to TRBJ2-7; tentative D call: TRBD2 (5 bases). Germline assignment: CDR1 SNHLY and CDR2 FYNNEI. This CDR3 region has 18 residues. Trimming removed 2 bases at V and 2 bases at J, with 22 bases between. Filled out from reference TRBV2 and TRBJ2-7, the complete variable domain reads EPEVTQTPSHQVTQMGQEVILRCVPISNHLYFYWYRQILGQKVEFLVSFYNNEISEKSEIFDDQFSVERPDGSNFTLKIRSTKLEDSAMYFCASSEMGLGDILPYEQYFGPGTRLTVT.

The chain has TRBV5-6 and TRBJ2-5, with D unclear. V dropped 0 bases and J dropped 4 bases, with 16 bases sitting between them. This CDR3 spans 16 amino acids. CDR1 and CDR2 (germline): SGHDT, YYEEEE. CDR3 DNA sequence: TGTGCCAGCAGCTTGGCAGGTACTCTCCTCGGAGAGACCCAGTACTTC. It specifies CASSLAGTLLGETQYF.

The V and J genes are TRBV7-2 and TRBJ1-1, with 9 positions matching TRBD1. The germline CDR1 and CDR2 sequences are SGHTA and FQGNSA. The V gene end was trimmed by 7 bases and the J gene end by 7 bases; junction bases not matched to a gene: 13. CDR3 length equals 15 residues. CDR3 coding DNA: TGTGCCAGCATCGTGGCGGGACAGGGAATCGGTGAAGCTTTCTTT. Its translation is CASIVAGQGIGEAFF.

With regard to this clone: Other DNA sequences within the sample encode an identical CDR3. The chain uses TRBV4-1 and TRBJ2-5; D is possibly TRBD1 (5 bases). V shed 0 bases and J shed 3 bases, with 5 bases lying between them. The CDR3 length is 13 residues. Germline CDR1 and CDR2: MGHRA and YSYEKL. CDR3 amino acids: CASSQDREETQYF. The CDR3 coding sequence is TGCGCCAGCAGCCAAGACAGGGAAGAGACCCAGTACTTC.

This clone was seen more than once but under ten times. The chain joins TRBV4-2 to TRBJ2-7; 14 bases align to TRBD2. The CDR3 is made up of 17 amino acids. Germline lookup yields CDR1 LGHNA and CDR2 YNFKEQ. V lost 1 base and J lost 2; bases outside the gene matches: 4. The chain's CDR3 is CASSQGQTSGRAYEQYF. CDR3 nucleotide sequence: TGTGCCAGCAGCCAAGGCCAGACTAGCGGGAGGGCCTACGAGCAGTACTTC.

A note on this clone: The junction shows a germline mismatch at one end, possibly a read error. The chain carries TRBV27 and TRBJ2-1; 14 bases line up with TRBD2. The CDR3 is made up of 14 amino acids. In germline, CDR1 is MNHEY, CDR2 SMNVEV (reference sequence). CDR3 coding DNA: TGTGCCAGTAGTTTATCGGGACTAGCGGGAGTGCAGTTCTTC. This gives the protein CASSLSGLAGVQFF.

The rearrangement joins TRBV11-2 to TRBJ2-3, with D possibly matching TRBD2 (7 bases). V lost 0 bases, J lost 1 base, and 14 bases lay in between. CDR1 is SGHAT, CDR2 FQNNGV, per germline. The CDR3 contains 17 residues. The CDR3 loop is CASSLDGGASRTDTQYF. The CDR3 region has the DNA TGTGCCAGCAGCTTAGATGGGGGGGCCTCCCGCACAGATACGCAGTATTTT.

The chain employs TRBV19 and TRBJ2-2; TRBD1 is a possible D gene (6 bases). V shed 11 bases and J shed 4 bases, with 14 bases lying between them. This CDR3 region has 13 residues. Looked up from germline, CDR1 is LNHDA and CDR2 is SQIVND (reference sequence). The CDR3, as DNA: TGTGCCGGCCGACAGGCGAGCACCGGGGAGCTGTTTTTT. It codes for CAGRQASTGELFF.